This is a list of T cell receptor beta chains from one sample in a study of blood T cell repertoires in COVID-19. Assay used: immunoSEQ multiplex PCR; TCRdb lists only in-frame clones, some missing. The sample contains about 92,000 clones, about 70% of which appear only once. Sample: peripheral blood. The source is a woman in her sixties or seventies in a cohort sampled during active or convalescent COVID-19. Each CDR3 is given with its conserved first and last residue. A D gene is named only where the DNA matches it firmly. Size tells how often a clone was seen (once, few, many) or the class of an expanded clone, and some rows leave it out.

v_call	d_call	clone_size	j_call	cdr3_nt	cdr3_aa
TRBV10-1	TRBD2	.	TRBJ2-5	TGCGCCAGCAGTGAGTCGGCGGGGGCGGGAGGAGAGACCCAGTACTTC	CASSESAGAGGETQYF
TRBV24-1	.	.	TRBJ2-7	TGTGCCACCCGAACAGACCCCTACGAGCAGTACTTC	CATRTDPYEQYF
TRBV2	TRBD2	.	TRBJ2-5	TGTGCCAGCAGTGAAGGGCGGGGGGACGAGACCCAGTACTTC	CASSEGRGDETQYF
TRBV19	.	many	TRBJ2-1	TGTGCCAGTAGTATTTTGGGGGTCGCGACAGGCCACTACAATGAGCAGTTCTTC	CASSILGVATGHYNEQFF
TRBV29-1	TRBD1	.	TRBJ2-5	TGCAGCGTGGAAACAGGGGATGGAAGGGAGACCCAGTACTTC	CSVETGDGRETQYF
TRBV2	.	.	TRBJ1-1	TGTGCCAGCAGTGACCGGGGAAAGAACACTGAAGCTTTCTTT	CASSDRGKNTEAFF
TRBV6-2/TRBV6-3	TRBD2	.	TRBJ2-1	TGTGCCAGCAGTTACACGGCTAGCGGGGGGACTGGTGAGCAGTTCTTC	CASSYTASGGTGEQFF
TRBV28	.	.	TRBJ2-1	TGTGCCAGCAGTACCCGCAGGGGGGCCATAGAGTATCAGTTCTTC	CASSTRRGAIEYQFF
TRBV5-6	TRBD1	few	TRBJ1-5	TGTGCCAGCAGCCGGAGGGCCTACAGGGGGGTTGATTCGAGTCAGCCCCAGCATTTT	CASSRRAYRGVDSSQPQHF
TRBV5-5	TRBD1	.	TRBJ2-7	TGTGCCAGCAGCTTGGGGGTTGAGGGGGCAAACTACGAGCAGTACTTC	CASSLGVEGANYEQYF